The entry below describes one T cell receptor (beta chain). Antigen specificity is unknown. These data are taken from a study of cytomegalovirus exposure and HLA in healthy donors. Study-wide points: Available immune exposure information was restricted to CMV serostatus only. With further analysis later on, most CMV-associated TCR beta chains appeared HLA-restricted.

Donors were nominally healthy when sampled, though unrecorded immune exposures were likely. The study ran its PCR with 60 Vbeta and 13 Jbeta primers. Authors' data handling: Roughly 10 million shared chains were among about 80 million unique TCR beta chains counted in a later analysis. Repertoires were generated with immunoSEQ multiplex PCR, while TCRdb's copy carries only in-frame clones and drops some. The DNA was the basis for D and trimming; V, J and clone size are from that table. Of around 110,000 clones listed, about four fifths are singletons. Trimming took off 4 bases at V and 1 base at J, with 29 bases between the two ends. The CDR3 runs to 20 residues. Germline lookup yields CDR1 SGHRS and CDR2 YFSETQ.

Material for sequencing was PBMCs. The chain uses TRBV5-1 and TRBJ2-5, with D maybe TRBD2 (6 bases). The clonotype was recovered from a woman aged 18-29 years in good health and CMV-seronegative. In nucleotides, the CDR3 is TGCGCCAGCAGCACCCGCCTCGGGAGCAACCGACTCTCTATCCAAGAGACCCAGTACTTC. Its protein is CASSTRLGSNRLSIQETQYF.